This T cell receptor beta chain was sequenced in a study of blood T cell repertoires in COVID-19. Background on the study: COVID-19 samples collected from the United States, Italy and Spain covered acute and convalescent phases.

Original analysis: Nucleated cell number was recorded as an estimate derived from reference gene primer amplification. The data were produced by immunoSEQ multiplex PCR, yet TCRdb's version contains in-frame clones alone and is incomplete. For V, J and clone size, that table is used; D and trimming come from the DNA. The sample has about 190,000 clones, roughly four fifths seen once. Germline assignment: CDR1 KGHSH and CDR2 LQKENI. The V segment lost 1 base and the J segment 10 bases; nucleotides outside the gene matches: 5. This CDR3 contains 13 residues. This TCR was sampled from a woman between 35 and 50 years old with acute or convalescent COVID-19. Specimen: peripheral blood. The chain links TRBV18 to TRBJ2-7, with 9 bases matching TRBD1. This CDR3 reads CASSPRDRELQYF. The CDR3 DNA is TGTGCCAGCTCACCACGGGACAGGGAACTTCAGTACTTC.